Below, 8 T cell receptor beta chains from the same sample are listed, as sequenced in a study of T cells in Graves' hyperthyroidism and ophthalmopathy. Template material for amplifying TCR beta CDR3 regions consisted of RNA transcripts. A first-round RT-PCR of the TCR CDR3 used the HTBI primer set. TCRdb called the multiplex PCR reads again in MiXCR, with one record for every CDR3 protein. This table holds about 52,000 distinct CDR3 sequences, roughly half found once. Sequenced: blood. These receptors originate from a woman in her forties or fifties with Graves' ophthalmopathy.

This clonotype qualifies as medium-sized. V gene TRBV29-1 combines with J gene TRBJ1-5; 10 nucleotides align to TRBD1. The germline CDR1 and CDR2 sequences are SQVTM and ANQGSEA. The CDR3 has 13 residues. After removal of 7 bases from V and 7 bases from J, the junction contained 7 bases not matched to a gene. The CDR3: CSAVTGGGQPQHF. The CDR3 nucleotides read TGCAGCGCCGTGACAGGGGGCGGCCAGCCCCAGCATTTT.

This clonotype was counted a single time. CDR3 residues: CSAPPQGYEQYF. CDR3 sequence (DNA): TGCAGTGCGCCTCCCCAGGGTTACGAGCAGTACTTC. V and J are TRBV20-1 and TRBJ2-7; TRBD1 is a possible D gene (5 bases). V shed 6 bases and J shed 4 bases, with 13 bases lying between them. This CDR3 is built from 12 residues. CDR1 is DFQATT and CDR2 is SNEGSKA in the germline V gene (reference sequence).

This clonotype was detected many times. The genes are TRBV6-6 and TRBJ1-2, with a tentative D call TRBD1 (5 bases). Trimming left V 2 bases short and J 4 bases short, with 8 bases between. The CDR3 runs to 13 residues. CDR1 is MNHNY, CDR2 SVGAGI, per germline (reference sequence). CDR3 in DNA: TGTGCCAGCAGTTACGGCAGGGCCTATGGCTACACCTTC. Its translation is CASSYGRAYGYTF.

This clonotype was counted ten times or more. The chain recombines TRBV7-3 with TRBJ2-1, with 9 nucleotides matching TRBD2. The germline V gene encodes CDR1 SGHTA and CDR2 FQGTGA. The CDR3 consists of 16 residues. J was trimmed by 5 bases and V by 1 base; bases with no gene match: 6. CDR3 amino acids: CASSLNARLADNEQFF. DNA for the CDR3: TGTGCCAGCAGCTTAAATGCTCGACTAGCGGACAATGAGCAGTTCTTC.

This clonotype was counted ten times or more. The chain combines TRBV7-3 with TRBJ2-7; the D call may be TRBD1 or TRBD2 (5 bases each). The V end was cut by 1 base, the J end by 3 bases, with 13 bases between. CDR3 length equals 15 residues. Germline values: CDR1 SGHTA, CDR2 FQGTGA. CDR3 protein: CASSLIGGTHYEQYF. CDR3 nucleotides: TGTGCCAGCAGCTTAATCGGTGGGACCCACTACGAGCAGTACTTC.

This clonotype was counted a few times. This chain joins TRBV30 and TRBJ1-6; no reliable D call. Germline V gives CDR1 GTSNPN, CDR2 SVGIG (reference sequence). V was trimmed by 1 base and J by 6 bases, leaving 10 bases between them. The CDR3 sequence is 14 residues long. CDR3 sequence: CAWSEALRNSPLHF. The CDR3 region has the DNA TGTGCCTGGAGTGAGGCACTTCGTAATTCACCCCTCCACTTT.

Concerning this clonotype: At one boundary the junction diverges from the germline segment, which might be a read error. V usage is TRBV7-2 and J usage is TRBJ2-1; 7 bases are shared with TRBD2. Germline lookup yields CDR1 SGHTA and CDR2 FQGNSA. The CDR3 loop spans 15 amino acids. The CDR3 loop is CASSPKRDRHNEQFF. The DNA of the CDR3 is TGCGCCAGCAGCCCGAAGCGGGATAGGCACAATGAGCAGTTCTTC.

The rearrangement joins TRBV9 to TRBJ2-1; 8 bases line up with TRBD2. CDR3 length equals 14 residues. V was clipped by 0 bases and J by 9 bases; unmatched bases: 5. Per the germline V gene, CDR1 is SGDLS and CDR2 is YYNGEE. The CDR3 spells CASSVAGGPGEQFF. DNA for the CDR3: TGTGCCAGCAGCGTAGCGGGAGGGCCGGGTGAGCAGTTCTTC. The variable domain in full, completed from reference TRBV9 and TRBJ2-1, reads DSGVTQTPKHLITATGQRVTLRCSPRSGDLSVYWYQQSLDQGLQFLIQYYNGEERAKGNILERFSAQQFPDLHSELNLSSLELGDSALYFCASSVAGGPGEQFFGPGTRLTVL.